Each of the 8 T cell receptor beta chains below was sequenced from the same sample in a study of T-cell reconstitution after alpha-beta-depleted transplantation in children. A TCRbeta library incorporating unique molecular identifiers was prepared. TCRdb ran MiXCR on the PCR reads and lists one entry per CDR3 protein. The top ten hold about 6% of the sample, which has about 200,000 distinct CDR3 sequences, approximately 7% seen once. The source was PBMCs, collected before TCRalphabeta/CD19-depleted stem cell transplant. The receptors here all came from a boy younger than 10 with acute lymphoblastic leukemia, due to receive a stem cell transplant.

This clonotype was detected many times. The chain links TRBV21-1 to TRBJ2-1; TRBD1 is the table's D call, not checked against the DNA. TRBV21-1 is described as a pseudogene. The CDR3 length is 21 residues. For the CDR3, the DNA is TGTGCCAGCAGCAAAGGAAAATGGTCAAGGGGACCCCCCAGCTCCTACAATGAGCAGTTCTTC. It encodes CASSKGKWSRGPPSSYNEQFF.

A word on this clonotype: Its ends do not fully match the called genes, so a read error is possible. J is TRBJ1-4 and V is TRBV5-8; D is unclear. The length of the CDR3 is 14 residues. Germline V gives CDR1 SGHTS, CDR2 YDEGEE. The CDR3 region is CASSASAYNERLFF. The CDR3 coding sequence is TGTGCCAGCAGCGCCTCGGCCTATAATGAAAGACTGTTTTTT.

This clonotype was observed a handful of times. The rearrangement uses TRBV5-5 and TRBJ2-7; D is undetermined. Germline lookup yields CDR1 SGHKS and CDR2 YYEKEE (reference sequence). Trimming cost V 0 bases and J 3 bases, with 13 bases left between them. The CDR3 contains 15 residues. This CDR3 is CASSLGDLIGYEQYF. In nucleotides, the CDR3 is TGTGCCAGCAGCTTGGGGGATCTGATCGGCTACGAGCAGTACTTC. The entire variable domain, with the rest obtained from reference TRBV5-5 and TRBJ2-7, is as follows: DAGVTQSPTHLIKTRGQQVTLRCSPISGHKSVSWYQQVLGQGPQFIFQYYEKEERGRGNFPDRFSARQFPNYSSELNVNALLLGDSALYLCASSLGDLIGYEQYFGPGTRLTVT.

This clonotype was observed at least ten times. V gene TRBV15 combines with J gene TRBJ2-3, with D unresolved. V lost 5 bases, J lost 4 bases, and 13 bases lay in between. This CDR3 comprises 14 residues. CDR1 LNHNV and CDR2 YYDKDF come from the germline V gene (reference sequence). Written as DNA, the CDR3 is TGTGCCACCAGCGGGAACCAGTCCCCAGATACGCAGTATTTT. This translates into CATSGNQSPDTQYF.

This chain uses TRBV4-3 with TRBJ2-1; 7 bases line up with TRBD2. Germline loops: CDR1 LGHNA, CDR2 YSLEER. CDR3 length: 16 amino acids. The junction had 11 bases not matched to a gene; V was cut back by 1 base and J by 8 bases. CDR3 sequence reads: CASSQGGGLGGDEQFF. CDR3 coding DNA: TGCGCCAGCAGCCAAGGGGGGGGGTTAGGTGGGGATGAGCAGTTCTTC.

There are many counts of this clonotype. The DNA for the CDR3 is TGTGCCAGCAGCTTATCCGTAAGCTCCTACAATGAGCAGTTCTTC. This codes for CASSLSVSSYNEQFF. The chain is built from TRBV7-9 and TRBJ2-1; unclear D gene. Per germline, CDR1 SEHNR and CDR2 FQNEAQ (reference sequence). Trimming left V 2 bases short and J 0 bases short, with 8 bases between. This CDR3 is 15 amino acids long.

The table lists this clonotype with many counts. This rearrangement joins TRBV20-1 to TRBJ2-1; 10 bases line up with TRBD2. Germline V gene lookup returns CDR1 DFQATT and CDR2 SNEGSKA (reference sequence). V lost 6 bases and J lost 5; bases outside the gene matches: 13. The length of the CDR3 is 16 residues. The CDR3 DNA follows: TGCAGTGCCCTCAGGCCCGGGACTAGCGAAAACAATGAGCAGTTCTTC. This translates into CSALRPGTSENNEQFF.

This clonotype was found many times. The chain joins TRBV20-1 to TRBJ2-5; 9 nucleotides align to TRBD2. The germline gives CDR1 DFQATT, CDR2 SNEGSKA (reference sequence). The CDR3 contains 14 residues. V was pared by 3 bases and J by 0 bases, with 2 bases of the junction left unmatched. CDR3 DNA: TGCAGTGCTAGTGAGCGGGGGGACCAAGAGACCCAGTACTTC. It yields the protein CSASERGDQETQYF.